The 17 T cell receptor beta chains given below trace back to one sample, sequenced in a study of blood T cell repertoires in COVID-19. Generated by immunoSEQ multiplex PCR, the TCRdb table keeps only in-frame clones and is missing some. The sample records 110,000 or so clones, 70% to 90% being singletons. The specimen was peripheral blood. Receptors originate from a man aged 35-49 years with acute or convalescent COVID-19.

The chain links TRBV7-3 to TRBJ2-1; possibly TRBD2 for D (6 bases). Germline V CDR1 and CDR2: SGHTA, FQGTGA. The ends were cut back, 5 bases at V and 10 bases at J, with 9 bases in the middle. The CDR3 length is 11 residues. The CDR3 loop is CASSAGGEQFF. The CDR3 bases are TGTGCCAGCAGCGCCGGAGGGGAGCAGTTCTTC.

The chain couples TRBV19 to TRBJ2-7; 9 positions agree with TRBD1. Germline-derived CDR1 and CDR2 are LNHDA and SQIVND (reference sequence). Trimming at V came to 5 bases and at J to 2 bases, leaving 7 bases not matched to a gene. CDR3 size: 15 residues. The CDR3 protein is CASSAAQGATYEQYF. For the CDR3, the DNA is TGTGCCAGTAGTGCAGCACAGGGGGCCACCTACGAGCAGTACTTC.

The V call is TRBV5-4, the J call TRBJ1-2; no firm D call. CDR3 length: 11 residues. Germline assignment: CDR1 SGHNT and CDR2 YYREEE (reference sequence). Trimming left V 4 bases short and J 6 bases short, with 7 bases between. The CDR3 reads CASSESDGYTF. DNA of the CDR3: TGTGCCAGCAGCGAGAGCGATGGCTACACCTTC.

The V and J genes are TRBV4-1 and TRBJ2-7, with 10 positions matching TRBD2. This CDR3 contains 15 residues. Trimming at V came to 5 bases and at J to 1 base, leaving 5 bases not matched to a gene. Per germline, CDR1 MGHRA and CDR2 YSYEKL. CDR3 DNA sequence: TGCGCCAGCAGCAGGGTAGCGGGGGGATCCTACGAGCAGTACTTC. Translation: CASSRVAGGSYEQYF.

The genes are TRBV3-1 (or the pseudogene TRBV3-2) and TRBJ2-2, with a possible D match to TRBD1 (5 bases). The CDR3 covers 11 residues. From germline, CDR1 is LGHDT and CDR2 YNNKEL (reference sequence). Trimming removed 10 bases from V and 6 bases from J, with 9 bases in between. The CDR3 sequence: CATQGAGELFF. CDR3 coding DNA: TGTGCCACTCAAGGGGCCGGGGAGCTGTTTTTT.

The J gene is TRBJ2-7, the V gene TRBV3-1 (or the pseudogene TRBV3-2), with 7 bases fitting TRBD2. Germline trimming cut 5 bases from V and 1 base from J; bases unmatched to any gene: 11. Germline values: CDR1 LGHDT, CDR2 YNNKEL (reference sequence). This CDR3 contains 16 residues. The CDR3 sequence: CASSSRLAKSSYEQYF. The CDR3 region has the DNA TGTGCCAGCAGCTCGCGACTAGCCAAATCGTCCTACGAGCAGTACTTC.

A few counts support this clone. The chain links TRBV5-4 to TRBJ2-1; possible D gene TRBD2, 7 bases. The CDR3 is made up of 16 amino acids. Per the germline V gene, CDR1 is SGHNT and CDR2 is YYREEE (reference sequence). Deletions cut 4 bases from V and 0 bases from J, with 14 bases between. The CDR3 nucleotides read TGTGCCAGCAGCCCCCTAGCGGACAGCTCCTACAATGAGCAGTTCTTC. It codes for CASSPLADSSYNEQFF.

This clone was seen a single time. This chain joins TRBV6-2 or TRBV6-3 and TRBJ2-7; 8 positions agree with TRBD1. Trimming removed 2 bases from V and 5 bases from J; junction bases left unmatched: 11. CDR1 MNHEY and CDR2 SVGEGT come from the germline V gene. This CDR3 has 16 amino acids. The CDR3 nucleotides read TGTGCCAGCAGTTACCCCGCTGGGCAGGGGGCCAACGAGCAGTACTTC. Translated, it gives CASSYPAGQGANEQYF.

The rearrangement joins TRBV29-1 to TRBJ2-5; D is perhaps TRBD1 (6 bases). CDR1 and CDR2 from the germline V gene are SQVTM and ANQGSEA. V lost 7 bases and J 1 base, leaving 10 bases between the germline ends. The CDR3 loop spans 12 amino acids. The DNA for the CDR3 is TGCAGCGCATTGGACAGCCAAGAGACCCAGTACTTC. This gives the protein CSALDSQETQYF.

The rearrangement uses TRBV6-6 and TRBJ1-2, with 11 bases identical to TRBD1. The germline V gene has CDR1 MNHNY and CDR2 SVGAGI (reference sequence). V lost 6 bases, J lost 10 bases, and 10 bases stayed unmatched. The CDR3 has 14 amino acids. DNA of the CDR3: TGTGCCAGCAGCCCCGGGACAGGGGGTCGTCCCTACACCTTC. Amino acid sequence: CASSPGTGGRPYTF.

This clone was seen a few times. This sequence joins TRBV5-4 and TRBJ2-7; 9 bases agree with TRBD1. The V gene end was trimmed by 5 bases and the J gene end by 5 bases; junction bases not matched to a gene: 11. There are 15 residues in the CDR3. Germline V gene data show CDR1 as SGHNT and CDR2 as YYREEE (reference sequence). The CDR3 is CASRRQGGTPHEQYF. CDR3 DNA sequence: TGTGCCAGCAGAAGACAGGGGGGGACTCCCCACGAGCAGTACTTC.

The chain links TRBV4-1 to TRBJ1-1; D is possibly TRBD1 (5 bases). Germline-derived CDR1 and CDR2 are MGHRA and YSYEKL. This CDR3 is built from 14 residues. V lost 10 bases and J lost 3, with 18 bases in between. This chain's CDR3 is CATTRGTTDTEAFF. DNA for the CDR3: TGCGCCACAACGCGTGGGACTACGGACACTGAAGCTTTCTTT.

The J gene is TRBJ2-2, the V gene TRBV19; a weak D match, TRBD2 (6 bases). The germline V gene has CDR1 LNHDA and CDR2 SQIVND (reference sequence). This CDR3 region has 14 residues. Trimming left V 0 bases short and J 6 bases short, with 8 bases between. CDR3 sequence: CASSIESGAGELFF. CDR3 coding DNA: TGTGCCAGTAGTATAGAATCGGGAGCCGGGGAGCTGTTTTTT. Variable domain in full (rest from reference TRBV19 and TRBJ2-2): DGGITQSPKYLFRKEGQNVTLSCEQNLNHDAMYWYRQDPGQGLRLIYYSQIVNDFQKGDIAEGYSVSREKKESFPLTVTSAQKNPTAFYLCASSIESGAGELFFGEGSRLTVL.

The V and J genes are TRBV27 and TRBJ2-2; 9 bases fit TRBD1. CDR3 size: 21 residues. Trimming took 2 bases from V and 0 from J; bases not matched to a gene: 16. CDR1 and CDR2 from the germline V gene are MNHEY and SMNVEV (reference sequence). CDR3 bases: TGTGCCAGCAGTTTAATAGCCTTCGGGACAGGGAGTGGGGCGAACACCGGGGAGCTGTTTTTT. Translating gives CASSLIAFGTGSGANTGELFF.

V and J are TRBV11-2 and TRBJ2-7, with TRBD2 as a possible D gene (6 bases). CDR1 and CDR2 from the germline V gene are SGHAT and FQNNGV. The CDR3 runs to 15 residues. Deletions cut 7 bases from V and 3 bases from J, with 19 bases between. The CDR3 DNA follows: TGTGCCAGCACGGTTCAGTACGGGGGAATCTACGAGCAGTACTTC. Translating it yields CASTVQYGGIYEQYF.

V is TRBV24-1 and J is TRBJ1-4; D is unclear. The V and J ends lost 6 bases and 8 bases respectively, with 6 bases between them. This CDR3 contains 11 residues. Germline CDR1 is KGHDR and CDR2 is SFDVKD. In DNA form, the CDR3 reads TGTGCCACCAGTTTTGAGGAAAAACTGTTTTTT. Translated, it gives CATSFEEKLFF.

This chain connects TRBV7-2 to TRBJ1-5; D uncertain. Deletions cut 7 bases from V and 0 bases from J, with 4 bases between. The V gene's germline CDR1 is SGHTA and CDR2 FQGNSA. The CDR3 length is 12 residues. The CDR3 DNA is TGTGCCAGCACTATTAGCAATCAGCCCCAGCATTTT. Encoded protein: CASTISNQPQHF.